Following are 4 T cell receptor beta chains from one sample sequenced in a study of identical twins. TCRdb called the 5' RACE reads again in MiXCR, with one record for every CDR3 protein. The sample carries approximately 600,000 distinct CDR3 sequences, roughly 9.9% recorded once. This same sample was also part of a study on yellow fever vaccine responses in identical twins.

The specimen sequenced was PBMCs. The receptors derive from a woman in her late teens or twenties in good health.

The rearrangement joins TRBV29-1 to TRBJ2-3, with 12 positions matching TRBD2. CDR1 and CDR2 from the germline V gene are SQVTM and ANQGSEA. The CDR3 consists of 15 residues. V gave up 1 base and J gave up 1 base; unmatched junction bases: 0. CDR3 amino acids: CSVEGLAGGTDTQYF. In DNA, the CDR3 is TGCAGCGTTGAAGGACTAGCGGGGGGCACAGATACGCAGTATTTT.

This clonotype was observed a handful of times. This rearrangement joins TRBV29-1 to TRBJ2-3; 8 nucleotides agree with TRBD1. CDR3 size: 13 residues. In germline, CDR1 is SQVTM, CDR2 ANQGSEA. Trimming took 6 bases from V and 4 from J; bases not matched to a gene: 6. CDR3 residues: CSVEDRAADTQYF. The DNA for the CDR3 is TGCAGCGTAGAGGACAGGGCGGCAGATACGCAGTATTTT.

V is TRBV5-4 and J is TRBJ2-1; no clear D gene. This CDR3 has 13 residues. The ends were cut back, 0 bases at V and 7 bases at J, with 8 bases in the middle. From germline, CDR1 is SGHNT and CDR2 YYREEE (reference sequence). The CDR3 sequence: CASSLVAANEQFF. The CDR3 region has the DNA TGTGCCAGCAGCTTGGTGGCAGCGAATGAGCAGTTCTTC.

This clonotype was seen a few times. V usage is TRBV29-1 and J usage is TRBJ2-5; the match to TRBD1 covers 7 bases. Trimming at V came to 6 bases and at J to 4 bases, leaving 8 bases not matched to a gene. The CDR3 extends over 13 amino acids. Germline assignment: CDR1 SQVTM and CDR2 ANQGSEA. The CDR3 nucleotides are TGCAGCGTCGGAGGACAGGTGGGAGAGACCCAGTACTTC. It yields the protein CSVGGQVGETQYF.